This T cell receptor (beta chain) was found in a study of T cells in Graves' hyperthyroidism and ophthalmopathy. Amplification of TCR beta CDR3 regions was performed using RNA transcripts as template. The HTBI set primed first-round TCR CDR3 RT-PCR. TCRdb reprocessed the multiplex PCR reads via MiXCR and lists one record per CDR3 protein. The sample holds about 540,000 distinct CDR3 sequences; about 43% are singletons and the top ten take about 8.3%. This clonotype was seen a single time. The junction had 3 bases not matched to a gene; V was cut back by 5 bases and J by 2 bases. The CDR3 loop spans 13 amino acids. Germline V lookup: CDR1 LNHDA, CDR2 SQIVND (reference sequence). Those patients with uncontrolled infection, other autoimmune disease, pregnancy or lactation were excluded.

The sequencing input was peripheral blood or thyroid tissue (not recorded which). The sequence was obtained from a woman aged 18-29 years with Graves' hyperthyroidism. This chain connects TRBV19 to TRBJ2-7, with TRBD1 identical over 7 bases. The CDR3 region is CASSDGTAYEQYF. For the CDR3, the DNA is TGTGCCAGTAGTGACGGGACAGCCTACGAGCAGTACTTC.